Detailed here is one TCR beta chain. These data originate in a study of response to subunit inactivated influenza vaccine. Per germline, CDR1 SGHTA and CDR2 FQGNSA. The V end was cut by 1 base, the J end by 9 bases, with 10 bases between. The CDR3 sequence is 12 residues long. TCRdb processed the RT-PCR reads anew with MiXCR; each CDR3 protein has one entry. The sample has some 550,000 distinct CDR3 sequences, under 25% seen once. These data also formed part of another study, on T cells expressing NK-cell markers. This second study notes: In generating TCR beta cDNA, 5'RACE template switching with UMIs was used.

This clonotype originated in a man in his forties or fifties who received an inactivated influenza vaccine. This sequence joins TRBV7-2 and TRBJ2-7; weak D call: TRBD1 (5 bases). The input for sequencing was CD4+ T cells sorted from PBMCs, taken approximately 12 days after vaccination. The CDR3 DNA is TGTGCCAGCAGCTTAGATGTGGGGCCGCAGTACTTC. Its translation: CASSLDVGPQYF.